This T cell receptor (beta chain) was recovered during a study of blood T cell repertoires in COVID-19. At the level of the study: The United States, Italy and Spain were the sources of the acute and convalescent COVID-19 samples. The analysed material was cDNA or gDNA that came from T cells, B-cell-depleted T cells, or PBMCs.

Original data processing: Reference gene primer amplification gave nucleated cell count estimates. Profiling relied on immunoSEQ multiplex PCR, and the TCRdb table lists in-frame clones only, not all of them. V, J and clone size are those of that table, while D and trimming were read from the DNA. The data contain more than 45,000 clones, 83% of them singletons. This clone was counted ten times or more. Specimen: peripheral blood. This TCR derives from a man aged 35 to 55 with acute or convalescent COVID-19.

The CDR3, as DNA: TGTGCCAGCACCTCGAACACCTACGAGCAGTACGTC. Its protein is CASTSNTYEQYV. This chain links TRBV2 with TRBJ2-7, with D unresolved. V gave up 7 bases and J gave up 2 bases, with 9 bases separating them. This CDR3 comprises 12 residues. Germline V gene lookup returns CDR1 SNHLY and CDR2 FYNNEI.